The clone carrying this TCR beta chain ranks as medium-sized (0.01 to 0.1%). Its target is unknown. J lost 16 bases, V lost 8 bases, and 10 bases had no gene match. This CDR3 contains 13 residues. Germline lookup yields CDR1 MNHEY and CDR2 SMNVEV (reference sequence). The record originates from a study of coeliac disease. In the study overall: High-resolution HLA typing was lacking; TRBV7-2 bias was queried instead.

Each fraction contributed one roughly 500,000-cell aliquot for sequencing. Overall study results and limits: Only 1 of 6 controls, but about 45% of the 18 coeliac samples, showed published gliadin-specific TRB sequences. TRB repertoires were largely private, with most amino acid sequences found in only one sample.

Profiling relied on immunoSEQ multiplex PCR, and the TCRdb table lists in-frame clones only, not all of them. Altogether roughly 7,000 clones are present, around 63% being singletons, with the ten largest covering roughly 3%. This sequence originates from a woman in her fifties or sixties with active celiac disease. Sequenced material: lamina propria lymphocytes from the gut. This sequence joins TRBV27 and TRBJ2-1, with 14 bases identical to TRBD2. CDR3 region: CASRLAGGDSEFF. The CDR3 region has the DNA TGTGCCAGCCGACTAGCGGGAGGGGATTCGGAATTCTTC.